The 18 T cell receptor beta chains below come from one sample, sequenced in a study of cytomegalovirus exposure and HLA in healthy donors (dated by TCRdb to 2017 to 2019). Library prep was done by the immunoSEQ multiplex PCR assay. A mixture of 60 forward primers for TCR Vbeta segments and 13 reverse primers for TCR Jbeta segments was used in the multiplex PCR. Here the immuneACCESS table is served through TCRdb, limited to in-frame sequences with V and J called. Missing clones are a known gap in these copies; in checked studies unresolved V genes cover under half, and the rest lacks a known reason. Recorded for this sample are 100,000 to 150,000 clones; roughly 80% of them occurred a single time. The leading ten clones occupy 1% of the sample. Specimen: PBMCs. Receptors were obtained from a man aged 35 to 55 in good health and CMV-seronegative.

The chain uses TRBV9 and TRBJ1-1, with a possible D match to TRBD1 (5 bases). The CDR3 contains 14 residues. V gave up 0 bases and J gave up 5 bases, with 11 bases separating them. The germline CDR1 and CDR2 sequences are SGDLS and YYNGEE. The CDR3: CASSVVGAGTEAFF. The CDR3 DNA reads TGTGCCAGCAGCGTAGTAGGGGCAGGGACTGAAGCTTTCTTT.

This chain joins TRBV5-4 and TRBJ1-1, with D maybe TRBD1 (5 bases). Germline V lookup: CDR1 SGHNT, CDR2 YYREEE (reference sequence). The CDR3 length is 13 residues. V was pared by 6 bases and J by 1 base, with 10 bases between. The CDR3 DNA reads as TGTGCCAGCACCCGACAGCAGAACACTGAAGCTTTCTTT. Translated: CASTRQQNTEAFF. Drawing the rest from reference TRBV5-4 and TRBJ1-1, the complete variable domain is ETGVTQSPTHLIKTRGQQVTLRCSSQSGHNTVSWYQQALGQGPQFIFQYYREEENGRGNFPPRFSGLQFPNYSSELNVNALELDDSALYLCASTRQQNTEAFFGQGTRLTVV.

The chain couples TRBV5-1 to TRBJ1-4, with 11 bases fitting TRBD1. The CDR3 runs 16 residues. Losses at the gene ends were 6 bases for V and 1 base for J; bases not matched to a gene: 5. Per germline, CDR1 SGHRS and CDR2 YFSETQ. This CDR3 reads CASKTGTGGTNEKLFF. CDR3 sequence (DNA): TGCGCCAGCAAAACCGGGACAGGGGGAACTAATGAAAAACTGTTTTTT.

The V call is TRBV19, the J call TRBJ2-3, with D hard to call. V shed 1 base and J shed 1 base, with 6 bases lying between them. The CDR3 has 14 residues. Germline values: CDR1 LNHDA, CDR2 SQIVND (reference sequence). CDR3 nucleotides: TGTGCCAGTAGTATAGCGGTAGGCACAGATACGCAGTATTTT. Translating it yields CASSIAVGTDTQYF.

This chain links TRBV2 with TRBJ1-2, with TRBD1 identical over 11 bases. Per germline, CDR1 SNHLY and CDR2 FYNNEI. V shed 7 bases, J shed 8 bases, and the junction held 6 bases outside the gene matches. The CDR3 totals 13 residues. The CDR3 sequence is CASTDRGLGGYTF. CDR3 DNA: TGTGCCAGCACGGACAGGGGGCTCGGCGGCTACACCTTC.

The chain uses TRBV29-1 and TRBJ1-2, with D uncertain. The CDR3 runs to 12 residues. From germline, CDR1 is SQVTM and CDR2 ANQGSEA. V was cut by 4 bases and J by 1 base, with 7 bases left in between. The CDR3 region is CSVGNGNYGYTF. CDR3 in DNA: TGCAGCGTTGGTAACGGTAACTATGGCTACACCTTC.

The V call is TRBV5-6, the J call TRBJ2-1; 9 positions agree with TRBD1. The CDR3 consists of 19 residues. Trimming cost V 4 bases and J 1 base; bases outside gene matches: 15. Germline V gene lookup returns CDR1 SGHDT and CDR2 YYEEEE. CDR3: CASSTARLPTGGSYNEQFF. As DNA, the CDR3 is TGTGCCAGCAGCACCGCTCGATTACCGACAGGGGGGTCCTACAATGAGCAGTTCTTC.

This clone was observed a few times. This chain uses TRBV2 with TRBJ1-5; no clear D gene. This CDR3 is built from 14 residues. The germline CDR1 and CDR2 sequences are SNHLY and FYNNEI. V was pared by 4 bases and J by 4 bases, with 11 bases between. In DNA form, the CDR3 reads TGTGCCAGCAGTGGAGGGAAGGGAAATCAGCCCCAGCATTTT. Residues: CASSGGKGNQPQHF.

This chain links TRBV5-1 with TRBJ1-1; 7 bases fit TRBD1. The CDR3 totals 14 residues. Germline V gene lookup returns CDR1 SGHRS and CDR2 YFSETQ. V trimming: 6 bases; J trimming: 1 base; junction bases outside the gene matches: 6. The CDR3 region has the DNA TGCGCCAGCACGGGAAGACAGGGGAACACTGAAGCTTTCTTT. This sequence encodes CASTGRQGNTEAFF.

V and J are TRBV4-1 and TRBJ1-5; TRBD1 matches 8 bases. The CDR3 spans 14 residues. The J segment lost 7 bases and the V segment lost 1 base, leaving 3 bases of the junction unmatched. Germline V gene sequence: CDR1 MGHRA, CDR2 YSYEKL. The CDR3 loop reads CASSQGTGTQPQHF. In DNA, the CDR3 is TGCGCCAGCAGCCAAGGGACAGGGACGCAGCCCCAGCATTTT.

The rearrangement joins TRBV5-1 to TRBJ2-1; TRBD2 matches at 8 bases. This CDR3 comprises 15 residues. The ends lost 3 bases at V and 5 bases at J; junction bases unmatched: 7. CDR1 is SGHRS and CDR2 is YFSETQ in the germline V gene. In DNA form, the CDR3 reads TGCGCCAGCAGCTCCGCCGGGGGGGGACACAATGAGCAGTTCTTC. Translation: CASSSAGGGHNEQFF.

The rearrangement uses TRBV5-1 and TRBJ1-4; 8 bases map to TRBD1. CDR1 and CDR2 from the germline V gene are SGHRS and YFSETQ. With V trimmed by 3 bases and J by 5 bases, 3 bases remained unmatched. This CDR3 region has 14 residues. The CDR3 nucleotides are TGCGCCAGCAGCTCGGGACAGGAGAATGAAAAACTGTTTTTT. Amino acid sequence: CASSSGQENEKLFF.

This clone appeared once. The genes are TRBV6-5 and TRBJ1-2; D ambiguous. Germline V CDR1 and CDR2: MNHEY, SVGAGI. V was cut by 7 bases and J by 2 bases, with 17 bases left in between. This CDR3 is 15 amino acids long. In DNA form, the CDR3 reads TGTGCCAGCACCCCAGGTGGGCAGACCAACTATGGCTACACCTTC. Its translation is CASTPGGQTNYGYTF.

The chain links TRBV7-6 to TRBJ2-3; 9 bases map to TRBD2. Unmatched junction bases numbered 13, after V lost 5 bases and J lost 4 bases. The CDR3 covers 17 residues. Germline-derived CDR1 and CDR2 are SGHVS and FNYEAQ. As DNA, the CDR3 is TGTGCCAGCAGCCGCCTTGGGGGCGGGGGGGCACCAGATACGCAGTATTTT. It encodes CASSRLGGGGAPDTQYF.

V and J are TRBV6-1 and TRBJ1-3; 12 nucleotides align to TRBD1. Germline CDR1 is MNHNS and CDR2 is SASEGT. CDR3 length: 18 amino acids. J lost 4 bases, V lost 4 bases, and 11 bases had no gene match. CDR3 bases: TGTGCCAGCAGTGGGGGACCGGGACAGGGGGCGAGGGGAAACACCATATATTTT. This sequence encodes CASSGGPGQGARGNTIYF.

The V call is TRBV16, the J call TRBJ1-5; D is perhaps TRBD1 (5 bases). Per germline, CDR1 KGHSY and CDR2 FQNENV. CDR3 length: 16 residues. The V and J ends lost 0 bases and 2 bases respectively, with 11 bases between them. The DNA of the CDR3 is TGTGCCAGCAGCCAATCTGGGGGGTTGGGCAATCAGCCCCAGCATTTT. Protein product: CASSQSGGLGNQPQHF.

This chain uses TRBV6-1 with TRBJ2-1; 8 positions agree with TRBD1. Trimming at V came to 6 bases and at J to 5 bases, leaving 6 bases not matched to a gene. Germline V lookup: CDR1 MNHNS, CDR2 SASEGT. CDR3 length: 14 residues. CDR3 sequence (DNA): TGTGCCAGCAGACGACAGGGGATGGACAATGAGCAGTTCTTC. This translates into CASRRQGMDNEQFF.

The chain combines TRBV21-1 with TRBJ2-7; the D call of TRBD1 is as the table states it, not checked on the DNA. TRBV21-1 is flagged as a pseudogene. CDR3 size: 15 residues. The CDR3 region has the DNA TGTGCCAGCAGCGCTCTGGACAGGGGACAGCACGAGCAGTACTTC. The encoded protein is CASSALDRGQHEQYF.